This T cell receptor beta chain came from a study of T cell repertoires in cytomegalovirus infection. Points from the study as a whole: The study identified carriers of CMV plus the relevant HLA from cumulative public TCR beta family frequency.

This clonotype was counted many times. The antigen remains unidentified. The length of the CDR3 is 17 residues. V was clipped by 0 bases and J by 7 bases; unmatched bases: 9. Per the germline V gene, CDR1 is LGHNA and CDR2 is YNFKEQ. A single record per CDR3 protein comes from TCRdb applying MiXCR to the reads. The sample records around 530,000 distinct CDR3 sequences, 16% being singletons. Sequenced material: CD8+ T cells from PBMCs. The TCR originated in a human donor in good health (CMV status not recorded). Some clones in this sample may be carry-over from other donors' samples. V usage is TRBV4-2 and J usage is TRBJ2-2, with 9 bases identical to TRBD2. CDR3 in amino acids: CASSQDWLAGSNGELFF. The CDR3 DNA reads TGTGCCAGCAGCCAAGATTGGCTAGCGGGGAGTAACGGGGAGCTGTTTTTT.